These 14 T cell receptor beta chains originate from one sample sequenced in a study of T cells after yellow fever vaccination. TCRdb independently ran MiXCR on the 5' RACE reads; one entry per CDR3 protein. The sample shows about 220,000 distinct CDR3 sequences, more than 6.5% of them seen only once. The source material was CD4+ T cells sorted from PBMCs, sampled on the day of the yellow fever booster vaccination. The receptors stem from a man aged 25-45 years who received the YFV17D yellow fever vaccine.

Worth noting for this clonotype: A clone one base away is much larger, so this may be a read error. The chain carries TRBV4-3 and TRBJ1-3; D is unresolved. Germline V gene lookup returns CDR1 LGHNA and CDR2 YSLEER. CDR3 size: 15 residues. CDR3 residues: CASSRVLSSGNTTYF. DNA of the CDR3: TGCGCCAGCAGCCGGGTCCTGAGCTCTGGAAACACCACATATTTT.

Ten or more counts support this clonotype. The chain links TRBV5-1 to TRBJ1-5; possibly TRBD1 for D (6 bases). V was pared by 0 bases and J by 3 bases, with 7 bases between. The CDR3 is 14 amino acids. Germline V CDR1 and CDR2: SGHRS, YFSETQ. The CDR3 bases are TGCGCCAGCAGCTTGGGGGACAACAATCAGCCCCAGCATTTT. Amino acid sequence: CASSLGDNNQPQHF. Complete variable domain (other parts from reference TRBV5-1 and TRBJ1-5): KAGVTQTPRYLIKTRGQQVTLSCSPISGHRSVSWYQQTPGQGLQFLFEYFSETQRNKGNFPGRFSGRQFSNSRSEMNVSTLELGDSALYLCASSLGDNNQPQHFGDGTRLSIL.

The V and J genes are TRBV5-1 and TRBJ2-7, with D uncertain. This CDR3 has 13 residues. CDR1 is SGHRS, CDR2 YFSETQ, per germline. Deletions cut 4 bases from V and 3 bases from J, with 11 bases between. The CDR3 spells CASSPSGVYEQYF. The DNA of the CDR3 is TGCGCCAGCAGCCCGTCTGGGGTCTACGAGCAGTACTTC.

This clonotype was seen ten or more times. This CDR3 is CASSLVHREGNEQYF. CDR3 nucleotide sequence: TGTGCCAGCAGCTTAGTCCACAGGGAAGGAAACGAGCAGTACTTC. The chain links TRBV7-9 to TRBJ2-7; D is possibly TRBD1 (6 bases). The V end was cut by 1 base, the J end by 5 bases, with 15 bases between. This CDR3 comprises 15 residues. Germline assignment: CDR1 SEHNR and CDR2 FQNEAQ (reference sequence).

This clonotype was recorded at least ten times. The CDR3 reads CASSPRTGNTEAFF. In nucleotides, the CDR3 is TGTGCCAGCTCACCACGGACAGGAAACACTGAAGCTTTCTTT. The rearrangement uses TRBV18 and TRBJ1-1, with 7 bases identical to TRBD1. V lost 1 base and J lost 2; bases outside the gene matches: 1. CDR1 KGHSH and CDR2 LQKENI come from the germline V gene. The CDR3 sequence is 14 residues long.

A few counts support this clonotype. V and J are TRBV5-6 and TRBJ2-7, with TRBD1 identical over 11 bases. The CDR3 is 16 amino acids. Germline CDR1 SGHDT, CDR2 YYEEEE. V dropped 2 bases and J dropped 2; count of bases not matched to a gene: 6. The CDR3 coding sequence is TGTGCCAGCAGCTTACTTCCGGGACAGGGGGCCTACGAGCAGTACTTC. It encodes CASSLLPGQGAYEQYF.

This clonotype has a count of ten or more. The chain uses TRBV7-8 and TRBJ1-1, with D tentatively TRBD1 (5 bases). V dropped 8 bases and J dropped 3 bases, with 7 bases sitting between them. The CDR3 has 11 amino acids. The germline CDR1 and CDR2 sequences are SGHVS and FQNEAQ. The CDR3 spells CASCRDTEAFF. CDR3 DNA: TGTGCCAGCTGCAGGGACACTGAAGCTTTCTTT.

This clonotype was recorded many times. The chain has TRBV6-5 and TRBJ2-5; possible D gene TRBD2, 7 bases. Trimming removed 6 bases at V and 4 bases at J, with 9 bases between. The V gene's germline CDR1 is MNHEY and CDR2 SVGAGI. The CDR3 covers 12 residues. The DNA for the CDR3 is TGTGCCAGCAGGAGGGGGGGAGAGACCCAGTACTTC. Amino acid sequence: CASRRGGETQYF.

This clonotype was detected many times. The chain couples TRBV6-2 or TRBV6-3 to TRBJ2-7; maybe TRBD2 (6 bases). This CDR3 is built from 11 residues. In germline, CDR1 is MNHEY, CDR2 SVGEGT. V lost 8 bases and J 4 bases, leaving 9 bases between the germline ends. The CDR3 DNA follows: TGTGCCAGCGGGCGGGATTACGAGCAGTACTTC. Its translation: CASGRDYEQYF.

CDR3 sequence: CASSLGGTGNYNEQFF. The CDR3 DNA sequence: TGCGCCAGCAGCTTGGGGGGGACAGGGAACTACAATGAGCAGTTCTTC. V is TRBV5-1 and J is TRBJ2-1; 9 nucleotides line up with TRBD1. The germline CDR1 and CDR2 sequences are SGHRS and YFSETQ. The CDR3 sequence is 16 residues long. The V segment lost 0 bases and the J segment 3 bases; nucleotides outside the gene matches: 4. Full variable domain (outside the CDR3, taken from reference TRBV5-1 and TRBJ2-1): KAGVTQTPRYLIKTRGQQVTLSCSPISGHRSVSWYQQTPGQGLQFLFEYFSETQRNKGNFPGRFSGRQFSNSRSEMNVSTLELGDSALYLCASSLGGTGNYNEQFFGPGTRLTVL.

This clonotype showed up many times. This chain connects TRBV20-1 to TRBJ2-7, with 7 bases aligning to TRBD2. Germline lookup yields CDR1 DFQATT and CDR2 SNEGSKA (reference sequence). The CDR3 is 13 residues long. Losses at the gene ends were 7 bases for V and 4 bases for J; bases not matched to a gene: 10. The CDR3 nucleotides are TGCAGTGTTGAGCAGCGGGAATCGTACGAGCAGTACTTC. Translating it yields CSVEQRESYEQYF.

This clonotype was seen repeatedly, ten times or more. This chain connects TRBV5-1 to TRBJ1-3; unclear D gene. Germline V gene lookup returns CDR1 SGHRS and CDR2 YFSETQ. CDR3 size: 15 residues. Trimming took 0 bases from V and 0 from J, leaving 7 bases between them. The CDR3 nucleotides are TGCGCCAGCAGCTTGGTTTCGGACTCTGGAAACACCATATATTTT. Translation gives CASSLVSDSGNTIYF.

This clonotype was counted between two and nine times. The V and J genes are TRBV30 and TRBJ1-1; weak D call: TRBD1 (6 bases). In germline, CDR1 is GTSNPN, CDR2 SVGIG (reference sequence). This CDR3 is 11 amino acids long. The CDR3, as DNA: TGTGGTGGACAGCGGAACACTGAAGCTTTCTTT. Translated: CGGQRNTEAFF.

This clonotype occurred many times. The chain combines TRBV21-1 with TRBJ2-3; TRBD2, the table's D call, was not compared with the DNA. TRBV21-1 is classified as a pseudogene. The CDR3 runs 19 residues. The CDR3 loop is CASSKEPQTQGRIGDTQYF. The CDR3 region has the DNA TGTGCCAGCAGCAAAGAGCCTCAAACTCAGGGCCGGATTGGAGATACGCAGTATTTT.